These 2 T cell receptor beta chains originate from one sample sequenced in a study of T cell changes during pregnancy in multiple sclerosis (dated by TCRdb to about 2019). Libraries were made using the immunoSEQ multiplex PCR assay. TCRdb holds this immuneACCESS table with in-frame rearrangements only. Some clones are missing; in checked studies, unresolved V genes explain under half, and the rest has no known cause. The sample table records 50,000 or so clones; nearly 95% of these occur just once. Around 0.25% of the sample rests with the top ten. This material consisted of CD4+ T cells from peripheral blood mononuclear cells, taken in the second trimester of pregnancy. The receptors stem from a female donor with multiple sclerosis, enrolled in a pregnancy study.

Only one count was recorded for this clone. V gene TRBV11-2 combines with J gene TRBJ1-4; the match to TRBD1 covers 10 bases. Germline V lookup: CDR1 SGHAT, CDR2 FQNNGV. The CDR3 runs 17 residues. J was trimmed by 6 bases and V by 5 bases; bases with no gene match: 12. The DNA of the CDR3 is TGTGCCAGCAGCCTTGACAGGGGGCGAGACCTCGATGAAAAACTGTTTTTT. Its protein product is CASSLDRGRDLDEKLFF.

About this clone itself: The junction shows a germline mismatch at one end, possibly a read error. V gene TRBV18 combines with J gene TRBJ2-7, with D possibly TRBD2 on 6 matching bases. The CDR3 has 14 residues. Germline CDR1 reads KGHSH; CDR2 reads LQKENI. CDR3 sequence reads: CASSPDGGGYVQYF. CDR3 coding DNA: TGTGCCAGCTCACCGGACGGGGGTGGGTACGTGCAGTACTTC. Looking up the rest from reference TRBV18 and TRBJ2-7 gives the full variable domain: NAGVMQNPRHLVRRRGQEARLRCSPMKGHSHVYWYRQLPEEGLKFMVYLQKENIIDESGMPKERFSAEFPKEGPSILRIQQVVRGDSAAYFCASSPDGGGYVQYFGPGTRLTVT.